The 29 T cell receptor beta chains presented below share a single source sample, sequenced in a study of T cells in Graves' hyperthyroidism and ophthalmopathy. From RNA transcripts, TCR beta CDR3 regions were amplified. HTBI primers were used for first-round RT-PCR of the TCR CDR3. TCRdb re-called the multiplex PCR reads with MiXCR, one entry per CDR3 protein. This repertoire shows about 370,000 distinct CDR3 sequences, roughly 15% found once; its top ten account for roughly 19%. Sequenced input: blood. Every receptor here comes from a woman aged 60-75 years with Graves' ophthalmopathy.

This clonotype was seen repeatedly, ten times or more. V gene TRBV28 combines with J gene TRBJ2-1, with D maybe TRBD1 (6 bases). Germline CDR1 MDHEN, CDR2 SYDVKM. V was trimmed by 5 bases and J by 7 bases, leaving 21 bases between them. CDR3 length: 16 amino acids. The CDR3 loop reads CASSTIRGKSRNEQFF. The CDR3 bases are TGTGCCAGCAGTACCATTAGGGGGAAGAGTCGGAATGAGCAGTTCTTC.

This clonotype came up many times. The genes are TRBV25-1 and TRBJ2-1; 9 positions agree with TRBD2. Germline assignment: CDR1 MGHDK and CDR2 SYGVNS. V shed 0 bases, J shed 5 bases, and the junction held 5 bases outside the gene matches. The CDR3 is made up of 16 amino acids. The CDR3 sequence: CASSEYRAGGHNEQFF. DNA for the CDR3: TGTGCCAGCAGTGAATATCGAGCGGGAGGCCACAATGAGCAGTTCTTC. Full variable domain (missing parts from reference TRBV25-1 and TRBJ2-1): EADIYQTPRYLVIGTGKKITLECSQTMGHDKMYWYQQDPGMELHLIHYSYGVNSTEKGDLSSESTVSRIRTEHFPLTLESARPSHTSQYLCASSEYRAGGHNEQFFGPGTRLTVL.

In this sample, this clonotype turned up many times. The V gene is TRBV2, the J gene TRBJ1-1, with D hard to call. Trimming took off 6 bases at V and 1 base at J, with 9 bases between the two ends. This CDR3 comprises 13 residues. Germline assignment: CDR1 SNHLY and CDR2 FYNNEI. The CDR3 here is CASRETRNTEAFF. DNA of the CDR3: TGTGCCAGCAGAGAGACGCGGAACACTGAAGCTTTCTTT.

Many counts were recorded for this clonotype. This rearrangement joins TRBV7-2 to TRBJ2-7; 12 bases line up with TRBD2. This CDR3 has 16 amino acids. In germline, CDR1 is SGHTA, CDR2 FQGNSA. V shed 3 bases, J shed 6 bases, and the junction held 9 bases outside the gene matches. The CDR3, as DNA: TGTGCCAGCAGCTTTAGCCTAGCGGGAGGGCCGGTCGAGCAGTACTTC. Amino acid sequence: CASSFSLAGGPVEQYF. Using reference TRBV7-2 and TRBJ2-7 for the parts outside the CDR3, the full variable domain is GAGVSQSPSNKVTEKGKDVELRCDPISGHTALYWYRQSLGQGLEFLIYFQGNSAPDKSGLPSDRFSAERTGGSVSTLTIQRTQQEDSAVYLCASSFSLAGGPVEQYFGPGTRLTVT.

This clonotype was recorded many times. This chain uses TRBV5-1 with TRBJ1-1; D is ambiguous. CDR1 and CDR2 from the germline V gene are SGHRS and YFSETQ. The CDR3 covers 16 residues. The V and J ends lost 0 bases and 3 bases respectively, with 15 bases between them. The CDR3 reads CASSLVGRTGDTEAFF. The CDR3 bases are TGCGCCAGCAGCTTGGTCGGCAGGACTGGGGACACTGAAGCTTTCTTT. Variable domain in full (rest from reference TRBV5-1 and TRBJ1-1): KAGVTQTPRYLIKTRGQQVTLSCSPISGHRSVSWYQQTPGQGLQFLFEYFSETQRNKGNFPGRFSGRQFSNSRSEMNVSTLELGDSALYLCASSLVGRTGDTEAFFGQGTRLTVV.

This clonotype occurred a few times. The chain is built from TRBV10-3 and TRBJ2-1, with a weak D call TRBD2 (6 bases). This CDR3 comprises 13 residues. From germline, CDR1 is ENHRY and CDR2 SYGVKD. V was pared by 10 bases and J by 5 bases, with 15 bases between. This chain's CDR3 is CATAPIADNEQFF. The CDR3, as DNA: TGTGCCACCGCCCCTATAGCGGACAATGAGCAGTTCTTC.

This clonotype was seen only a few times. CDR3 nucleotides: TGTGCCAGCAGCAGCGAGTTATCTGGGGCCAACGTCCTGACTTTC. Translation gives CASSSELSGANVLTF. J is TRBJ2-6 and V is TRBV7-6; D unresolved. The germline V and J ends were trimmed by 5 bases and 1 base, with 9 bases remaining between them. Per the germline V gene, CDR1 is SGHVS and CDR2 is FNYEAQ. The CDR3 has 15 amino acids.

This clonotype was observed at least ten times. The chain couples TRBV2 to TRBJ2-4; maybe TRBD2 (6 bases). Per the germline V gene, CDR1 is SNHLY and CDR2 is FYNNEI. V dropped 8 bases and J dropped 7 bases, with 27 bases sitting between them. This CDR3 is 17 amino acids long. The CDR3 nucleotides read TGTGCCAGCCTATCACCGCCCGGGACTGGAGGAACCAACATTCAGTACTTC. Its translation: CASLSPPGTGGTNIQYF.

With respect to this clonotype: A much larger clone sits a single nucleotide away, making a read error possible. CDR3 protein: CASSPNRGRGGELFF. The CDR3, as DNA: TGCGCCAGCAGCCCGAACAGGGGGCGCGGCGGGGAGCTGTTTTTT. The V gene is TRBV5-1, the J gene TRBJ2-2, with TRBD1 matching over 9 bases. V shed 4 bases and J 7 bases; nucleotides not matched to a gene: 8. CDR1 is SGHRS, CDR2 YFSETQ, per germline. CDR3 length: 15 residues.

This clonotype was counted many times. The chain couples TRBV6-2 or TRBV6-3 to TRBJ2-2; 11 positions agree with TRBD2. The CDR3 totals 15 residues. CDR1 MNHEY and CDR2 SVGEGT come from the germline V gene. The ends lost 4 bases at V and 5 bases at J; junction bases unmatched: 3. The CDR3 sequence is CASSFASGRTGELFF. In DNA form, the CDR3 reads TGTGCCAGCAGTTTTGCTAGCGGGAGGACCGGGGAGCTGTTTTTT.

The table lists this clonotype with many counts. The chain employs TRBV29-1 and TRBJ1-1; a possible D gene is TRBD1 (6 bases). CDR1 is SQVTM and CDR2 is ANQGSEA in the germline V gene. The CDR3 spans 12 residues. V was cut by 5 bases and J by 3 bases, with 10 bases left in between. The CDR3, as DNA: TGCAGCGTTTGGACAGCCGACACTGAAGCTTTCTTT. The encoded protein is CSVWTADTEAFF.

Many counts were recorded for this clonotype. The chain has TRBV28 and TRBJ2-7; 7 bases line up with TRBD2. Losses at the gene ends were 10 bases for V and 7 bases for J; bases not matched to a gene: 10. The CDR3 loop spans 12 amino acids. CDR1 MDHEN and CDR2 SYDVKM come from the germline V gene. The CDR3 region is CATRDYRREQYF. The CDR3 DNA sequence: TGTGCCACCCGGGACTACCGGCGGGAGCAGTACTTC.

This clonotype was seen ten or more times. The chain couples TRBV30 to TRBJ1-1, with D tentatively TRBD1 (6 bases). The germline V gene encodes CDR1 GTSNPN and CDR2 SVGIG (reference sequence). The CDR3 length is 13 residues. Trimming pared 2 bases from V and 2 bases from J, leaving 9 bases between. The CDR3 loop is CAWSPDRNTEAFF. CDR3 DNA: TGTGCCTGGAGTCCGGACAGAAACACTGAAGCTTTCTTT.

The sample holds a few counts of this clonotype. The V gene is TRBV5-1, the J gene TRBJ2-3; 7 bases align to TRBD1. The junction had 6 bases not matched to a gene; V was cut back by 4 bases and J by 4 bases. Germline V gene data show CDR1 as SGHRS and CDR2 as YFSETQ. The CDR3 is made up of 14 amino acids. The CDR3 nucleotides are TGCGCCAGCAGCATAGGACAGGTTGCAGATACGCAGTATTTT. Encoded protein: CASSIGQVADTQYF.

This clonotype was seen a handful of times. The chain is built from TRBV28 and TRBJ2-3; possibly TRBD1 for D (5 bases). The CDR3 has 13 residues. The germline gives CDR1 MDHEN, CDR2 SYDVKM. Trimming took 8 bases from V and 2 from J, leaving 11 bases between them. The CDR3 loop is CASWTYNTDTQYF. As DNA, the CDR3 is TGTGCCAGCTGGACATACAACACAGATACGCAGTATTTT.

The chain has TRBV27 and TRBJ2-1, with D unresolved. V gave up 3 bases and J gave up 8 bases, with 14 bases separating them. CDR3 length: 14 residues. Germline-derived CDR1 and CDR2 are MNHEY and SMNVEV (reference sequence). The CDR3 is CASSFLNSADEQFF. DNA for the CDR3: TGTGCCAGCAGTTTCCTGAACTCAGCCGATGAGCAGTTCTTC.

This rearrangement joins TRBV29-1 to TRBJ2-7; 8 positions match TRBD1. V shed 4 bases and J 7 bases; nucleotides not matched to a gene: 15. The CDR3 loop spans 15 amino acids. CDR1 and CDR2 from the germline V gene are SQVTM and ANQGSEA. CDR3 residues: CSVGDPVQGAGEQYF. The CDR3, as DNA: TGCAGCGTTGGAGATCCCGTGCAGGGGGCAGGGGAGCAGTACTTC.

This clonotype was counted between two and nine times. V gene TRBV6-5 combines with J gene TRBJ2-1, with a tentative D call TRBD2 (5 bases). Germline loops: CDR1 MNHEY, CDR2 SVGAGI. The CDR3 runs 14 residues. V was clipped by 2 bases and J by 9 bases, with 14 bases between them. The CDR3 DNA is TGTGCCAGCAGTTACCCGGGGTATAAGGGTGAGCAGTTCTTC. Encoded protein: CASSYPGYKGEQFF.

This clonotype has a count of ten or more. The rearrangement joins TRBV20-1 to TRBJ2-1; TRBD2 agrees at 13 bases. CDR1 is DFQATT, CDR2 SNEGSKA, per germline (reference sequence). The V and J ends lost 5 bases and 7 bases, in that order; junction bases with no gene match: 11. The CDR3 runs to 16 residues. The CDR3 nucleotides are TGCAGTGCTTCCGGACTAGCGGGAGTAGATGGGAATGAGCAGTTCTTC. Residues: CSASGLAGVDGNEQFF.

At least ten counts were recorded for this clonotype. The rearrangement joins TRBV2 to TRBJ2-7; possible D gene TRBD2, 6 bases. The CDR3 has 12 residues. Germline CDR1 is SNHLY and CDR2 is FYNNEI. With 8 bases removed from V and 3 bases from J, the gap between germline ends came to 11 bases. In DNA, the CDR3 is TGTGCCAGCCGTCGGGAGCACTACGAGCAGTACTTC. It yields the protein CASRREHYEQYF.

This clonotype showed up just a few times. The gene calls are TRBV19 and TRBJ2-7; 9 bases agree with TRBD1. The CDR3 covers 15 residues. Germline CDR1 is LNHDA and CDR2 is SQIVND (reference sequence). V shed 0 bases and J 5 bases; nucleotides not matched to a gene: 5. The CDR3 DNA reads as TGTGCCAGTAGTATAGACTCCCGGACAGGGGACGAGCAGTACTTC. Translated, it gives CASSIDSRTGDEQYF.

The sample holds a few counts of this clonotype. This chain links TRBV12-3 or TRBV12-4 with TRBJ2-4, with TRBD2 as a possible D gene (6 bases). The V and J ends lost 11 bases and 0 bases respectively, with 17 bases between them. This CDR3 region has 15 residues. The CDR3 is CAPRPGEIAKNIQYF. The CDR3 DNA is TGTGCCCCGCGCCCGGGGGAAATAGCCAAAAACATTCAGTACTTC.

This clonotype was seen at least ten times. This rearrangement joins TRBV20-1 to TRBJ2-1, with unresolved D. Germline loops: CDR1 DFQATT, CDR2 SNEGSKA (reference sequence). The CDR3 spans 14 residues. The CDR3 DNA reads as TGCAGCTCTCCCCGCGGTCCTCAGAGAGGTGAGCAGTTCTTC. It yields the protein CSSPRGPQRGEQFF.

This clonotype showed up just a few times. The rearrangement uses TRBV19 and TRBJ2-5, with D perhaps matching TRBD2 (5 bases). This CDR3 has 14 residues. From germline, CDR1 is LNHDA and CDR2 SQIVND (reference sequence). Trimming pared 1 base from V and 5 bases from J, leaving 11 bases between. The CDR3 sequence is CASSIAGISETQYF. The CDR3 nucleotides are TGTGCCAGTAGTATAGCGGGGATTTCGGAGACCCAGTACTTC.

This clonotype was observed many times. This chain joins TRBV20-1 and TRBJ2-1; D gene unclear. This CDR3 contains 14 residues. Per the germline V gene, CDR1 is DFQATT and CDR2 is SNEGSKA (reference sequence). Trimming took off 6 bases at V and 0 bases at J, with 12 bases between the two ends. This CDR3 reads CSAPQFSSYNEQFF. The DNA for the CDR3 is TGCAGTGCCCCACAGTTCTCCTCCTACAATGAGCAGTTCTTC.

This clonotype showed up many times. The CDR3 reads CASSQETSGRTDTQYF. CDR3 DNA sequence: TGTGCCAGCAGCCAGGAGACTAGCGGGAGAACGGATACGCAGTATTTT. The chain joins TRBV3-1 to TRBJ2-3; 12 positions match TRBD2. Per the germline V gene, CDR1 is LGHDT and CDR2 is YNNKEL (reference sequence). The trim removed 3 bases at V and 6 bases at J, leaving 7 bases unmatched. The CDR3 is 16 amino acids.

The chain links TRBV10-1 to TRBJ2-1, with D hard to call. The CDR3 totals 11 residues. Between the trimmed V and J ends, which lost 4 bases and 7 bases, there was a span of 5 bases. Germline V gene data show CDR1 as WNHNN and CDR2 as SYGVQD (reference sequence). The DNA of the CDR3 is TGCGCCAGCAGTGGGTGGAATGAGCAGTTCTTC. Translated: CASSGWNEQFF.

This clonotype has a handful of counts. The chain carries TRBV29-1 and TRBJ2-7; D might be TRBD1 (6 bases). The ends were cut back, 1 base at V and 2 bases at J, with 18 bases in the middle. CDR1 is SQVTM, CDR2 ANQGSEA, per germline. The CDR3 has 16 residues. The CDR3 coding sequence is TGCAGCGTTGAAGGTCCTCTATTTGGACAGCCCTACGAGCAGTACTTC. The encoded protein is CSVEGPLFGQPYEQYF.

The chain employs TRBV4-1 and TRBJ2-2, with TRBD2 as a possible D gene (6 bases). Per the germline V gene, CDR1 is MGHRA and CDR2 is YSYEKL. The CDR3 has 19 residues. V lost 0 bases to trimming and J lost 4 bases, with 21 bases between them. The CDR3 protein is CASSQDSKEGRSPTGELFF. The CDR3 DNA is TGCGCCAGCAGCCAAGATAGCAAGGAGGGTCGGAGCCCCACCGGGGAGCTGTTTTTT.